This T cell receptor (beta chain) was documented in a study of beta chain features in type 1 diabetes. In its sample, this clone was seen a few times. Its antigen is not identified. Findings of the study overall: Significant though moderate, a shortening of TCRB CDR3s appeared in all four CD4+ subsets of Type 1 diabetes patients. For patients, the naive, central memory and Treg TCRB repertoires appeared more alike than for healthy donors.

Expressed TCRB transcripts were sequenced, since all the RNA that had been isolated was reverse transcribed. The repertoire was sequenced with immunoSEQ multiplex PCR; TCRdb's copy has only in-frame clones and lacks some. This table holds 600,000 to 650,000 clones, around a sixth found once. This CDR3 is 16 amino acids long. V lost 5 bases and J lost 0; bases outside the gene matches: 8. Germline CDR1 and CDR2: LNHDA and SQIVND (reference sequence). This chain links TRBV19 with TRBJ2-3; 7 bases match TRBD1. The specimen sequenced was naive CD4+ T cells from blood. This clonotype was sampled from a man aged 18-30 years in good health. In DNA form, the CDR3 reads TGTGCCAGTAGTCTCCAGGGGGACCCTAGCACAGATACGCAGTATTTT. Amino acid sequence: CASSLQGDPSTDTQYF.